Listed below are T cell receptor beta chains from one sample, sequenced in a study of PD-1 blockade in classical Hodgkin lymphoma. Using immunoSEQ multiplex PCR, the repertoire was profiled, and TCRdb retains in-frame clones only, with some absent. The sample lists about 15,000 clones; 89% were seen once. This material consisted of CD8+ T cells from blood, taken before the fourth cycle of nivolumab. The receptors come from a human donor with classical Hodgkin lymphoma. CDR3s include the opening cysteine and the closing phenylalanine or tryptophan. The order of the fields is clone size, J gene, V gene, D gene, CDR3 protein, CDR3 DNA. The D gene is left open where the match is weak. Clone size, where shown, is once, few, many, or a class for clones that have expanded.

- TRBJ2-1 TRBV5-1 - CASSLAAEAIHLDEQFF TGCGCCAGCAGCTTGGCGGCAGAGGCCATACATCTTGATGAGCAGTTCTTC
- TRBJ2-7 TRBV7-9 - CASSLDGGRVGEQYF TGTGCCAGCAGCTTAGACGGCGGCAGGGTGGGCGAGCAGTACTTC
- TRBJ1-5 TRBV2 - CASSDKVTPQHF TGTGCCAGCAGTGATAAGGTCACCCCCCAGCATTTT
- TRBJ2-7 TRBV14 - CASSQDSDISYEQYF TGTGCCAGCAGCCAAGATTCCGACATCTCCTACGAGCAGTACTTC
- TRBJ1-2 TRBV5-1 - CASSLEGVSGYTF TGCGCCAGCAGCTTGGAGGGTGTAAGTGGCTACACCTTC
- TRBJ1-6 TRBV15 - CATSRDEGGNSPLHF TGTGCCACCAGCAGAGACGAGGGGGGAAATTCACCCCTCCACTTT
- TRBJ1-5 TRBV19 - CASSPDVNNQPQHF TGTGCCAGTAGCCCAGATGTGAACAATCAGCCCCAGCATTTT
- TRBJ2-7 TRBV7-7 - CASSLGVRALPTSYEQYF TGTGCCAGCAGCTTAGGTGTCAGAGCGCTCCCAACCTCCTACGAGCAGTACTTC
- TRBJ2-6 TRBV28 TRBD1 CASSWGQGPSLNSGANVLTF TGTGCCAGCAGTTGGGGACAGGGCCCGTCCCTCAACTCTGGGGCCAACGTCCTGACTTTC
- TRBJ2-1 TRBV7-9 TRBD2 CASGTSHYEQFF TGTGCCAGCGGGACTAGCCATTATGAGCAGTTCTTC
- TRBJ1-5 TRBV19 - CASKGADYYQPQHF TGTGCCAGTAAGGGAGCCGACTATTATCAGCCCCAGCATTTT
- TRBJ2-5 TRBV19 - CASSTDSPETQYF TGTGCCAGTAGCACCGACAGTCCGGAGACCCAGTACTTC
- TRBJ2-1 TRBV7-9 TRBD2 CASSLETSGDNEQFF TGTGCCAGCAGCTTGGAAACTAGCGGTGACAATGAGCAGTTCTTC
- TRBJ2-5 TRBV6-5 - CASSYSGQETQYF TGTGCCAGCAGTTACTCAGGCCAAGAGACCCAGTACTTC
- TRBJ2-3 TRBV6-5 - CASSYDIGESDTQYF TGTGCCAGCAGTTACGATATAGGGGAGTCAGATACGCAGTATTTT
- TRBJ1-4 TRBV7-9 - CASSLGREGGKLFF TGTGCCAGCAGCTTGGGGCGGGAGGGAGGAAAACTGTTTTTT
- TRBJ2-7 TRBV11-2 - CASSLRLTYEQYF TGTGCCAGCAGCTTAAGGCTAACCTACGAGCAGTACTTC
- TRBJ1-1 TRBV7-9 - CASSLDQQGAFF TGTGCCAGCAGCTTAGATCAACAGGGAGCTTTCTTT
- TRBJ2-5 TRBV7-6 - CASSLVFSETQYF TGTGCCAGCAGCTTAGTATTTTCGGAGACCCAGTACTTC
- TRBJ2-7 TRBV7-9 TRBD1 CASSLARDRGGEQYF TGTGCCAGCAGCTTAGCCCGGGACAGGGGAGGCGAGCAGTACTTC
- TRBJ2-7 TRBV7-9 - CASSLAGDEQYF TGTGCCAGCAGCTTAGCAGGGGACGAGCAGTACTTC
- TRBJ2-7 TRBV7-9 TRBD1 CASSLPPVGTGGDYEQYF TGTGCCAGCAGCTTACCTCCCGTTGGGACAGGGGGCGATTACGAGCAGTACTTC
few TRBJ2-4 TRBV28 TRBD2 CASSIGLAGGTQYF TGTGCCAGCAGTATAGGACTAGCGGGAGGGACTCAGTACTTC
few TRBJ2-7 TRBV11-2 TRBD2 CASSLAPGTSGRNHEQYF TGTGCCAGCAGCTTAGCGCCTGGGACTAGCGGGAGGAACCACGAGCAGTACTTC
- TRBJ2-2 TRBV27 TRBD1 CASSRDSRNTGELFF TGTGCCAGCAGTAGGGACAGTCGGAACACCGGGGAGCTGTTTTTT
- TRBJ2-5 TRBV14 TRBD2 CASSQPRLAEETQYF TGTGCCAGCAGCCAACCCCGACTAGCGGAAGAGACCCAGTACTTC
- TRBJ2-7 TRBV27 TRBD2 CASSLSGSSNEQYF TGTGCCAGCAGTTTAAGCGGGAGTTCCAACGAGCAGTACTTC
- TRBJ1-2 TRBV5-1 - CASKQGDYGYTF TGCGCCAGCAAGCAGGGCGACTATGGCTACACCTTC
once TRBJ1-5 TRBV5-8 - CASSLERSNQPQHF TGTGCCAGCAGCTTGGAACGAAGCAATCAGCCCCAGCATTTT
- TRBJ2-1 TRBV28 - CASSRTGYDEQFF TGTGCCAGCAGTAGAACAGGGTACGATGAGCAGTTCTTC
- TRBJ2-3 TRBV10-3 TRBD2 CAISESIGSGDTDTQYF TGTGCCATCAGTGAGTCGATAGGTAGCGGGGACACAGATACGCAGTATTTT
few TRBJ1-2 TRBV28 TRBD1 CASSSKDRVGEYGYTF TGTGCCAGCAGTTCCAAAGACAGGGTCGGCGAGTATGGCTACACCTTC
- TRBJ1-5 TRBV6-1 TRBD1 CASSEEGARAGGFQPQHF TGTGCCAGCAGTGAAGAGGGGGCTCGGGCAGGAGGATTTCAGCCCCAGCATTTT
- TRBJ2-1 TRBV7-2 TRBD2 CASSRLAGAYNEQFF TGTGCCAGCAGCAGACTAGCGGGGGCCTACAATGAGCAGTTCTTC
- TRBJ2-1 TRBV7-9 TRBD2 CASSARTSGDNEQFF TGTGCCAGCAGCGCGAGGACTAGCGGGGACAATGAGCAGTTCTTC
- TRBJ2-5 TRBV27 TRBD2 CASSYGTSGQETQYF TGTGCCAGCAGTTATGGGACTAGCGGACAAGAGACCCAGTACTTC
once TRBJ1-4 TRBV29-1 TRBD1 CSVEGRDSNEKLFF TGCAGCGTTGAGGGCCGGGACAGTAATGAAAAACTGTTTTTT
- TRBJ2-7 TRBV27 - CASSLVGTTYEQYF TGTGCCAGCAGTTTAGTTGGGACCACCTACGAGCAGTACTTC
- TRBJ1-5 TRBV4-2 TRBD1 CASSEGQGNQPQHF TGTGCCAGCAGCGAGGGACAGGGCAATCAGCCCCAGCATTTT